The clone carrying this TCR beta chain was detected ten times or more. The CDR3 loop spans 17 amino acids. V lost 8 bases, J lost 5 bases, and 24 bases lay in between. From germline, CDR1 is LGHNA and CDR2 YNFKEQ. These data come from a study of CD8+CD57+ T cells in acquired aplastic anemia. Genomic DNA acted as the template from which TCR beta VDJ combination and CDR3 sequence profiling were carried out. MiXCR was run by TCRdb on the reads, yielding one entry per CDR3 protein. Among about 160,000 distinct CDR3 sequences, around half were seen once, and the ten largest hold 2.5% to 3.5%. By flow cytometry, patients selected for sequencing had shown an expansion of CD8+CD57+ cells.

This chain uses TRBV4-2 with TRBJ2-2; unclear D gene. The source is a human donor with aplastic anemia. What was sequenced was sorted CD4+, CD8+, or CD8+CD57+ T cells (not recorded which) from PBMCs. In nucleotides, the CDR3 is TGTGCCAGCTCACCCCCGGGCCTTCCTTTGGGGACCGGGGAGCTGTTTTTT. Its translation is CASSPPGLPLGTGELFF.